This T cell receptor (beta chain) was captured by sequencing in a study of naive and memory T cell subsets. Study outcomes and limitations: In naive cells, over 90% of TCR sequences were seen only once. A clonotype means one alpha or beta sequence, not an alpha/beta pair. Especially in CD8 cells, naive repertoires contained a few larger clonotypes, possibly CD45RA-re-expressing memory cells.

Two oligonucleotides, mixed equimolar, formed the beta constant-region primer covering TRBC1 and TRBC2. Via MiXCR, TCRdb re-called the UMI-ligation and nested PCR reads, giving one row per CDR3 protein. The sample holds 140,000 to 150,000 distinct CDR3 sequences; about a sixth are singletons and the top ten take roughly 0.14%. CMV status came from CD4+ T cell IFNgamma after overnight CMV lysate stimulation of fresh PBMCs. On this clonotype itself: Its antigen remains unidentified.

Germline lookup yields CDR1 MNHEY and CDR2 SMNVEV (reference sequence). V was clipped by 6 bases and J by 6 bases; unmatched bases: 18. The length of the CDR3 is 17 residues. The sequenced sample consisted of naive CD4+ T cells from blood. This TCR derives from a human donor in good health. The chain uses TRBV27 and TRBJ2-7; 9 bases line up with TRBD1. The CDR3 loop is CASRLEGGGTGLGEQYF. The DNA for the CDR3 is TGTGCCAGCAGACTCGAGGGAGGGGGGACAGGGTTAGGCGAGCAGTACTTC.